This T cell receptor beta chain was captured in a study of blood T cell repertoires in COVID-19. Looking at the study overall: Specimens from acute and convalescent COVID-19 originated in the United States, Italy and Spain. Sample material is recorded as cDNA or gDNA derived from T cells, B-cell-depleted T cells, or PBMCs.

A few counts support this clone. The trim removed 3 bases at V and 8 bases at J, leaving 5 bases unmatched. CDR3 length: 14 amino acids. The germline gives CDR1 SGHAT, CDR2 FQNNGV. Per the original data handling: Reference gene primer amplification in the assay estimated nucleated cell counts. Clones were read by immunoSEQ multiplex PCR, and TCRdb kept only the in-frame ones, dropping some. V and J calls and clone size come straight from that table; D and trimming were deduced from the DNA. Of some 200,000 clones listed, nearly 90% are singletons. The sequencing input was peripheral blood. The rearrangement joins TRBV11-2 to TRBJ2-7; 12 positions agree with TRBD1. This sequence originates from a woman aged 18-35 years who had recovered from COVID-19. CDR3 amino acids: CASSFGTGGRKQYF. The DNA of the CDR3 is TGTGCCAGCAGCTTTGGGACAGGGGGCCGTAAGCAGTACTTC.